By frequency in the sample, the clone carrying this T cell receptor (beta chain) is medium-sized. The antigen is undetermined. Alpha and beta constant-region primers primed reverse transcription of 400 to 500 ng RNA. Each of the alpha and beta chains got its own library through chain-specific third strand synthesis with indices. Each cDNA molecule was barcoded, and a single primer pair amplified each chain. TCRdb re-derived calls from the 5' RACE reads in MiXCR, one entry per CDR3 protein. This table has about 10,000 distinct CDR3 sequences, 5.8% appearing once. No cell fractionation was done, so the repertoire covers all unsorted peripheral blood T cells. These data come from a study of HIV-infected patients and healthy controls. The CDR3 is made up of 14 amino acids. CDR1 is SGHRS, CDR2 YFSETQ, per germline. Unmatched junction bases numbered 5, after V lost 1 base and J lost 5 bases. Study-wide results and limits: A major limitation was that merely sixteen HIV-infected individuals were processed.

The sequenced sample was blood. The sequence was obtained from an adult in good health. The rearrangement joins TRBV5-1 to TRBJ2-5; 7 nucleotides match TRBD1. The DNA for the CDR3 is TGCGCCAGCAGCTTGTCGGACAGGTTCGAGACCCAGTACTTC. Translation gives CASSLSDRFETQYF.